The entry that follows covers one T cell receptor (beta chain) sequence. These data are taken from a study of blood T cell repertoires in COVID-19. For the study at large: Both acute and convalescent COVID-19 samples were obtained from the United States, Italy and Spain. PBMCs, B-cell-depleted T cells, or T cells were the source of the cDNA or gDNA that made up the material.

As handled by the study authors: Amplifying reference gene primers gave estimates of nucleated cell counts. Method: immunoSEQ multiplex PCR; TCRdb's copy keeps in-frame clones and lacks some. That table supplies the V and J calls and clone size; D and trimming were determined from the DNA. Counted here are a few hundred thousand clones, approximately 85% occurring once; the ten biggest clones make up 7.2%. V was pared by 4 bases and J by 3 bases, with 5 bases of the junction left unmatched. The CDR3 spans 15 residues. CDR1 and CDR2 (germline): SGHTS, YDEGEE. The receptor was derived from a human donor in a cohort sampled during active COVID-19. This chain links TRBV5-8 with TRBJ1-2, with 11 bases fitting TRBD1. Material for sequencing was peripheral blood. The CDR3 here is CASSVRDRGDYGYTF. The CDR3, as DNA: TGTGCCAGCAGCGTACGGGACAGGGGGGACTATGGCTACACCTTC.